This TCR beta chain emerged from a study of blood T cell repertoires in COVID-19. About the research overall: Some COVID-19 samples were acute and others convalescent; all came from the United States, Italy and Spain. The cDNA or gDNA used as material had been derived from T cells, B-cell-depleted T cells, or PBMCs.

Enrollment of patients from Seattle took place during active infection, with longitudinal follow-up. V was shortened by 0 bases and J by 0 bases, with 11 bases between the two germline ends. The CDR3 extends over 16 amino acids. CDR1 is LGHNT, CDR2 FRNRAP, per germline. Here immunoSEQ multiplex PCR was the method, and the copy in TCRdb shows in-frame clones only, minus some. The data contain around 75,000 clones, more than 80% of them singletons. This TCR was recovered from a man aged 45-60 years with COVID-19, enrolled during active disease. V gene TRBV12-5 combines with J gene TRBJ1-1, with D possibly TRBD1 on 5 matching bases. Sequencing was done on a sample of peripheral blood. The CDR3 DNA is TGTGCTAGTGGTTTGGTAAGGGGCAGTGTGAACACTGAAGCTTTCTTT. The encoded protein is CASGLVRGSVNTEAFF. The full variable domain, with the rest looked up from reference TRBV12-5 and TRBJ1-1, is DARVTQTPRHKVTEMGQEVTMRCQPILGHNTVFWYRQTMMQGLELLAYFRNRAPLDDSGMPKDRFSAEMPDATLATLKIQPSEPRDSAVYFCASGLVRGSVNTEAFFGQGTRLTVV.